Each of the 3 T cell receptor beta chains below was sequenced from the same sample in a study of shared clonotypes between healthy human individuals. The data were produced by immunoSEQ multiplex PCR, yet TCRdb's version contains in-frame clones alone and is incomplete. The sample includes roughly 2 million clones, 85% to 95% of them seen just once. CD45RO-negative, CCR7-selected cells formed the naive CD8 fraction, which excluded terminally differentiated effector memory CD45RA+ cells. Specimen: naive CD8+ T cells sorted from blood. These receptors originate from a man between 18 and 35 years old in good health.

This sequence joins TRBV6-1 and TRBJ2-1; D is perhaps TRBD2 (5 bases). The CDR3 is 15 residues long. Germline CDR1 reads MNHNS; CDR2 reads SASEGT. Trimming left V 1 base short and J 2 bases short, with 9 bases between. CDR3 protein: CASSEGASPYNEQFF. The CDR3, as DNA: TGTGCCAGCAGTGAAGGGGCTAGCCCCTACAATGAGCAGTTCTTC.

In regard to this clone: This may arise from a read error, as a much more abundant clone is one base away. Other nucleotide sequences from this sample produce the same CDR3. The chain has TRBV30 and TRBJ1-1; D is unclear. In germline, CDR1 is GTSNPN, CDR2 SVGIG (reference sequence). The CDR3 has 12 residues. Deletions cut 2 bases from V and 0 bases from J, with 4 bases between. The CDR3 here is CAWSILNTEAFF. The DNA for the CDR3 is TGTGCCTGGAGTATACTGAACACTGAAGCTTTCTTT. The full variable domain, its missing parts supplied by reference TRBV30 and TRBJ1-1, is SQTIHQWPATLVQPVGSPLSLECTVEGTSNPNLYWYRQAAGRGLQLLFYSVGIGQISSEVPQNLSASRPQDRQFILSSKKLLLSDSGFYLCAWSILNTEAFFGQGTRLTVV.

The chain links TRBV2 to TRBJ2-3; tentative D call: TRBD2 (6 bases). The CDR3 is made up of 13 amino acids. Looked up from germline, CDR1 is SNHLY and CDR2 is FYNNEI. V gave up 6 bases and J gave up 6 bases, with 13 bases separating them. CDR3 region: CASRSRDWDTQYF. The CDR3, as DNA: TGTGCCAGCAGATCCCGGGACTGGGATACGCAGTATTTT.